The 21 T cell receptor beta chains below were found in one sample sequenced in a study of blood T cell repertoires in COVID-19. Using immunoSEQ multiplex PCR, the repertoire was profiled, and TCRdb retains in-frame clones only, with some absent. The data hold some 300,000 clones, with just under 90% observed a single time. Material: PBMCs or T cells enriched from blood (not recorded which). The receptors originated from a woman aged 45-65 years who had been exposed to COVID-19.

The chain is built from TRBV7-6 and TRBJ1-1, with TRBD1 matching over 8 bases. Germline CDR1 is SGHVS and CDR2 is FNYEAQ. This CDR3 comprises 21 residues. V gave up 2 bases and J gave up 1 base; unmatched junction bases: 21. CDR3: CASSLLVSGGPGGATNTEAFF. The DNA for the CDR3 is TGTGCCAGCAGCTTACTAGTTTCAGGGGGACCAGGGGGCGCGACGAACACTGAAGCTTTCTTT.

The chain is built from TRBV19 and TRBJ1-5, with 8 bases lining up with TRBD1. Losses at the gene ends were 5 bases for V and 6 bases for J; bases not matched to a gene: 12. CDR1 LNHDA and CDR2 SQIVND come from the germline V gene (reference sequence). The CDR3 loop spans 16 amino acids. CDR3 sequence: CASSALTGAGLQPQHF. For the CDR3, the DNA is TGTGCCAGTAGTGCTCTGACAGGGGCCGGGCTTCAGCCCCAGCATTTT. Full variable domain (rest looked up from reference TRBV19 and TRBJ1-5): DGGITQSPKYLFRKEGQNVTLSCEQNLNHDAMYWYRQDPGQGLRLIYYSQIVNDFQKGDIAEGYSVSREKKESFPLTVTSAQKNPTAFYLCASSALTGAGLQPQHFGDGTRLSIL.

This clone was recorded once. Here the CDR3 reads CASSQGRASYEQYF. The CDR3 coding sequence is TGTGCCAGCAGCCAAGGCAGGGCCTCCTACGAGCAGTACTTC. V and J are TRBV3-1 (or the pseudogene TRBV3-2) and TRBJ2-7; D is perhaps TRBD1 (5 bases). Trimming removed 1 base from V and 0 bases from J, with 7 bases in between. Germline values: CDR1 LGHDT, CDR2 YNNKEL (reference sequence). The CDR3 runs to 14 residues.

The chain uses TRBV5-6 and TRBJ1-4; the match to TRBD1 covers 11 bases. This CDR3 is 15 amino acids long. The J segment lost 7 bases and the V segment lost 4 bases, leaving 6 bases of the junction unmatched. Germline CDR1 reads SGHDT; CDR2 reads YYEEEE. The CDR3 region is CASSQDRGLVEKLFF. As DNA, the CDR3 is TGTGCCAGCAGCCAGGACAGGGGGCTTGTTGAAAAACTGTTTTTT.

V gene TRBV7-2 combines with J gene TRBJ2-7; a weak D match, TRBD1 (7 bases). CDR3 length: 14 residues. The germline CDR1 and CDR2 sequences are SGHTA and FQGNSA. The V end lost 5 bases, the J end lost 9 bases, and 20 bases lay between the germline ends. CDR3 in DNA: TGTGCCAGCAGCCGGGGGACAGAGTACGAGGGGCAGTACTTC. Translated: CASSRGTEYEGQYF.

This chain joins TRBV7-2 and TRBJ2-5; D perhaps matches TRBD1 (5 bases). CDR1 and CDR2 from the germline V gene are SGHTA and FQGNSA. The V end was cut by 8 bases, the J end by 1 base, with 20 bases between. The CDR3 is made up of 16 amino acids. CDR3 amino acids: CASRPVTGSRQETQYF. CDR3 in DNA: TGTGCCAGCCGACCTGTAACAGGAAGCCGCCAAGAGACCCAGTACTTC. Filled out from reference TRBV7-2 and TRBJ2-5, the complete variable domain reads GAGVSQSPSNKVTEKGKDVELRCDPISGHTALYWYRQSLGQGLEFLIYFQGNSAPDKSGLPSDRFSAERTGGSVSTLTIQRTQQEDSAVYLCASRPVTGSRQETQYFGPGTRLLVL.

The chain is built from TRBV6-2 or TRBV6-3 and TRBJ1-5, with TRBD1 matching over 8 bases. The CDR3 has 17 residues. Germline CDR1 and CDR2: MNHEY and SVGEGT. After removal of 4 bases from V and 0 bases from J, the junction contained 8 bases not matched to a gene. The CDR3 region is CASSSDRDHSSNQPQHF. The CDR3 bases are TGTGCCAGCAGTTCGGACAGGGACCATTCTAGCAATCAGCCCCAGCATTTT.

V gene TRBV5-1 combines with J gene TRBJ1-2; 9 positions agree with TRBD1. Germline loops: CDR1 SGHRS, CDR2 YFSETQ. This CDR3 is built from 16 residues. The V gene end was trimmed by 0 bases and the J gene end by 5 bases; junction bases not matched to a gene: 8. The CDR3 loop reads CASSLGDRALLYGYTF. The CDR3 coding sequence is TGCGCCAGCAGCTTGGGGGACAGGGCTCTTTTGTATGGCTACACCTTC.

V is TRBV7-9 and J is TRBJ2-2; possible D gene TRBD1, 5 bases. CDR1 and CDR2 (germline): SEHNR, FQNEAQ (reference sequence). CDR3 length: 16 residues. V lost 4 bases, J lost 0 bases, and 12 bases lay in between. DNA for the CDR3: TGTGCCAGCAGCTCCTTCACGACAGCGAACACCGGGGAGCTGTTTTTT. Amino acids: CASSSFTTANTGELFF.

This clone showed up just a few times. This chain links TRBV6-1 with TRBJ2-6, with TRBD2 matching over 9 bases. J gave up 0 bases and V 4 bases, and 4 bases lay outside the gene matches. Germline values: CDR1 MNHNS, CDR2 SASEGT. The CDR3 has 17 residues. CDR3 region: CASSGLAGYSGANVLTF. CDR3 bases: TGTGCCAGCAGTGGTCTAGCGGGGTACTCTGGGGCCAACGTCCTGACTTTC.

Written as DNA, the CDR3 is TGTGCCACCAGCATAGTAGGGGGATCTGAAGCTTTCTTT. Its protein is CATSIVGGSEAFF. V usage is TRBV15 and J usage is TRBJ1-1; D might be TRBD1 (6 bases). Germline values: CDR1 LNHNV, CDR2 YYDKDF (reference sequence). This CDR3 has 13 amino acids. Trimming pared 4 bases from V and 6 bases from J, leaving 12 bases between.

V and J are TRBV7-6 and TRBJ1-4; no reliable D call. V was clipped by 1 base and J by 2 bases, with 11 bases between them. Germline values: CDR1 SGHVS, CDR2 FNYEAQ. This CDR3 contains 16 residues. Here the CDR3 reads CASSLEVRGTNEKLFF. The CDR3 DNA reads TGTGCCAGCAGCTTAGAGGTTCGAGGGACTAATGAAAAACTGTTTTTT.

The rearrangement uses TRBV28 and TRBJ1-5; perhaps TRBD1 as D (6 bases). The germline gives CDR1 MDHEN, CDR2 SYDVKM. The CDR3 consists of 17 residues. The V and J ends lost 4 bases and 3 bases respectively, with 19 bases between them. In DNA, the CDR3 is TGTGCCAGCAGTTCCCCCAAGTCGGGACAAGTCAATCAGCCCCAGCATTTT. It is translated as CASSSPKSGQVNQPQHF.

The chain recombines TRBV12-3 or TRBV12-4 with TRBJ1-1; D not resolved. V shed 8 bases and J shed 4 bases, with 11 bases lying between them. This CDR3 has 12 amino acids. CDR3 coding DNA: TGTGCCAGCTCTCCGAGCGGCACTGAAGCTTTCTTT. It specifies CASSPSGTEAFF.

The chain recombines TRBV5-1 with TRBJ1-6; D remains ambiguous. Germline V CDR1 and CDR2: SGHRS, YFSETQ. CDR3 length: 13 amino acids. V was clipped by 10 bases and J by 1 base, with 9 bases between them. The CDR3 protein is CAGRESYNSPLHF. The CDR3 coding sequence is TGCGCCGGGAGGGAGTCCTATAATTCACCCCTCCACTTT.

The V call is TRBV6-5, the J call TRBJ2-1, with TRBD2 identical over 10 bases. Germline CDR1 reads MNHEY; CDR2 reads SVGAGI. V dropped 7 bases and J dropped 9; count of bases not matched to a gene: 9. This CDR3 comprises 14 residues. CDR3 bases: TGTGCCAGCACCCCTAGCGGGGGAGTGAGTGAGCAGTTCTTC. Translated, it gives CASTPSGGVSEQFF.

The chain carries TRBV7-8 and TRBJ1-5; D unresolved. From germline, CDR1 is SGHVS and CDR2 FQNEAQ. This CDR3 spans 14 amino acids. V was pared by 0 bases and J by 5 bases, with 8 bases between. CDR3 region: CASSLAPVDQPQHF. The CDR3 DNA reads as TGTGCCAGCAGCTTAGCCCCAGTGGATCAGCCCCAGCATTTT.

The chain couples TRBV5-1 to TRBJ2-5; tentatively, D is TRBD2 (5 bases). The V and J ends lost 4 bases and 2 bases respectively, with 15 bases between them. Per germline, CDR1 SGHRS and CDR2 YFSETQ. This CDR3 is 15 amino acids long. The chain's CDR3 is CASSGGFDGQETQYF. CDR3 DNA: TGCGCCAGCAGCGGAGGATTCGACGGTCAAGAGACCCAGTACTTC. The variable domain in full, with the rest retrieved from reference TRBV5-1 and TRBJ2-5, is KAGVTQTPRYLIKTRGQQVTLSCSPISGHRSVSWYQQTPGQGLQFLFEYFSETQRNKGNFPGRFSGRQFSNSRSEMNVSTLELGDSALYLCASSGGFDGQETQYFGPGTRLLVL.

The chain uses TRBV27 and TRBJ1-2, with TRBD1 as a possible D gene (5 bases). Germline V lookup: CDR1 MNHEY, CDR2 SMNVEV (reference sequence). The V end lost 5 bases, the J end lost 4 bases, and 17 bases lay between the germline ends. CDR3 length equals 15 residues. As DNA, the CDR3 is TGTGCCAGCAGTCTCACTCCCAGGGAGGGCTATGGCTACACCTTC. Amino acids: CASSLTPREGYGYTF.

The V and J genes are TRBV5-8 and TRBJ1-1; TRBD1 aligns across 12 bases. Per the germline V gene, CDR1 is SGHTS and CDR2 is YDEGEE. The CDR3 is 19 amino acids. Trimming removed 0 bases from V and 1 base from J; junction bases left unmatched: 10. CDR3 nucleotides: TGTGCCAGCAGCTTGGAAGGTCTGGGACAGGGGGCGGAGAACACTGAAGCTTTCTTT. Translation gives CASSLEGLGQGAENTEAFF.

The chain recombines TRBV19 with TRBJ2-1, with 9 bases identical to TRBD1. The V gene end was trimmed by 5 bases and the J gene end by 1 base; junction bases not matched to a gene: 3. This CDR3 region has 15 residues. Germline V CDR1 and CDR2: LNHDA, SQIVND (reference sequence). The CDR3 protein is CASSQGQGSYNEQFF. The CDR3 DNA is TGTGCCAGTAGTCAAGGACAGGGGTCCTACAATGAGCAGTTCTTC.